Listed below are T cell receptor beta chains from one sample, sequenced in a study of blood T cell repertoires in COVID-19. TCRdb's copy holds only in-frame clones and misses some; the assay was immunoSEQ multiplex PCR. The sample lists under 300,000 clones; about 68% were seen once. Material: peripheral blood. The receptor set was obtained from an elderly woman with acute or convalescent COVID-19. Both conserved end residues are trimmed from each CDR3. Clone size is not always given. Where it is, it says once, few, many or a class for expanded clones.

v_call: TRBV3-1/TRBV3-2; j_call: TRBJ1-2; cdr3_length: 13; clone_size: -; cdr3_aa: ASSQERDRGYGYT
v_call: TRBV4-1; j_call: TRBJ1-2; cdr3_length: 11; clone_size: -; cdr3_aa: ASSQDISGGYT
v_call: TRBV6-2/TRBV6-3; j_call: TRBJ2-6; cdr3_length: 15; clone_size: -; cdr3_aa: ASSYGTGSYGANVLT
v_call: TRBV27; j_call: TRBJ1-5; cdr3_length: 12; clone_size: once; cdr3_aa: ASSRQTGNQPQH
v_call: TRBV27; j_call: TRBJ2-1; cdr3_length: 14; clone_size: -; cdr3_aa: ASSSRTSGRWREQF
v_call: TRBV23-1; j_call: TRBJ2-5; cdr3_length: 11; clone_size: -; cdr3_aa: ASDTSGAETQY
v_call: TRBV28; j_call: TRBJ2-7; cdr3_length: 12; clone_size: -; cdr3_aa: ASRSDRGGYEQY
v_call: TRBV4-3; j_call: TRBJ2-5; cdr3_length: 15; clone_size: few; cdr3_aa: ASSQGRSGGVGETQY
v_call: TRBV14; j_call: TRBJ2-3; cdr3_length: 13; clone_size: few; cdr3_aa: ASSQVAGVADTQY
v_call: TRBV5-5; j_call: TRBJ2-2; cdr3_length: 14; clone_size: -; cdr3_aa: ASSLAGGVNTGELF
v_call: TRBV19; j_call: TRBJ1-3; cdr3_length: 13; clone_size: -; cdr3_aa: ASSDYSDKRNTIY
v_call: TRBV5-4; j_call: TRBJ1-4; cdr3_length: 13; clone_size: -; cdr3_aa: ASSTTGGTNEKLF
v_call: TRBV29-1; j_call: TRBJ1-3; cdr3_length: 11; clone_size: -; cdr3_aa: SVVEFSGNTIY
v_call: TRBV20-1; j_call: TRBJ2-1; cdr3_length: 9; clone_size: -; cdr3_aa: SAQVVNEQF
v_call: TRBV20-1; j_call: TRBJ1-5; cdr3_length: 9; clone_size: -; cdr3_aa: SAVKSGQQH
v_call: TRBV6-1; j_call: TRBJ1-1; cdr3_length: 13; clone_size: -; cdr3_aa: ASSEGRTGGAEAF
v_call: TRBV3-1/TRBV3-2; j_call: TRBJ2-2; cdr3_length: 13; clone_size: few; cdr3_aa: ASSRTGRNTGELF
v_call: TRBV5-1; j_call: TRBJ2-3; cdr3_length: 13; clone_size: few; cdr3_aa: ASSPGQYTTDTQY
v_call: TRBV6-2/TRBV6-3; j_call: TRBJ1-1; cdr3_length: 14; clone_size: -; cdr3_aa: ASSYRQGGTNTEAF
v_call: TRBV19; j_call: TRBJ2-1; cdr3_length: 14; clone_size: -; cdr3_aa: ASKGTSGEKGPEQF
v_call: TRBV29-1; j_call: TRBJ2-2; cdr3_length: 11; clone_size: -; cdr3_aa: SVPGQVPGELF
v_call: TRBV7-2; j_call: TRBJ2-3; cdr3_length: 13; clone_size: -; cdr3_aa: ASETSGGALDTQY
v_call: TRBV9; j_call: TRBJ2-2; cdr3_length: 13; clone_size: once; cdr3_aa: ASGKAGVGSGELF
v_call: TRBV7-9; j_call: TRBJ1-3; cdr3_length: 14; clone_size: once; cdr3_aa: ASSLAGPRSGNTIY
v_call: TRBV7-2; j_call: TRBJ2-7; cdr3_length: 14; clone_size: -; cdr3_aa: ASSLGLAGGRYEQY
v_call: TRBV3-1/TRBV3-2; j_call: TRBJ2-1; cdr3_length: 12; clone_size: -; cdr3_aa: ASSQVLTTSHKV
v_call: TRBV9; j_call: TRBJ2-3; cdr3_length: 14; clone_size: once; cdr3_aa: ASSDPLAGGRNTQY
v_call: TRBV5-1; j_call: TRBJ1-6; cdr3_length: 14; clone_size: few; cdr3_aa: ASSQGQYKLNSPLH
v_call: TRBV5-1; j_call: TRBJ2-3; cdr3_length: 17; clone_size: -; cdr3_aa: ASSTPFPGTLRGTDTQY
v_call: TRBV10-3; j_call: TRBJ1-1; cdr3_length: 11; clone_size: -; cdr3_aa: AISASRNTEAF